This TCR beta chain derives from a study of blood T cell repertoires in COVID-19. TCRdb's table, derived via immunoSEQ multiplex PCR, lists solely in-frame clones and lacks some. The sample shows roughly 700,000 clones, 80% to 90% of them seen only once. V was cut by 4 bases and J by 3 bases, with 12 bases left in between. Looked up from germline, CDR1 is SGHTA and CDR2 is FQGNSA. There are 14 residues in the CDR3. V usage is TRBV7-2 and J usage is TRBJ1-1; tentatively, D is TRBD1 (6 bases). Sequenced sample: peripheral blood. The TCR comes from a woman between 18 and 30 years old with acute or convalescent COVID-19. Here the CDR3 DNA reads TGTGCCAGCAGCTCCTACGGACAGTACACTGAAGCTTTCTTT. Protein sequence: CASSSYGQYTEAFF.